A single count supports the clone carrying this TCR beta chain. Some clones are missing from TCRdb's copy, which holds only in-frame ones; the method was immunoSEQ multiplex PCR. Here the sample spans some 89,000 clones, about 95% being singletons. The sample belongs to a study of technical replicates of blood from a few donors. This CDR3 is 13 amino acids long. The junction had 5 bases not matched to a gene; V was cut back by 6 bases and J by 7 bases. CDR1 is MNHEY and CDR2 is SMNVEV in the germline V gene (reference sequence). The rearrangement uses TRBV27 and TRBJ1-5, with 8 bases that match TRBD1. Input material: T cells isolated from PBMCs. The source is a human donor in good health. The CDR3 DNA is TGTGCCAGCAGCTGGGACAGGAAACAGCCCCAGCATTTT. Translating gives CASSWDRKQPQHF.